This T cell receptor beta chain was observed in a study of technical replicates of blood from a few donors. Sequenced by immunoSEQ multiplex PCR; TCRdb stores in-frame clones only, minus some. The sample includes approximately 82,000 clones, around nine tenths of them seen just once. Between the trimmed V and J ends, which lost 3 bases and 0 bases, there was a span of 8 bases. The length of the CDR3 is 14 residues. Germline CDR1 SGHAT, CDR2 FQNNGV. Sample: T cells isolated from PBMCs. The chain has TRBV11-2 and TRBJ1-1; unclear D gene. The origin of this receptor is a human donor in good health. The CDR3 loop reads CASSFTPMNTEAFF. The CDR3 DNA is TGTGCCAGCAGCTTCACACCCATGAACACTGAAGCTTTCTTT.